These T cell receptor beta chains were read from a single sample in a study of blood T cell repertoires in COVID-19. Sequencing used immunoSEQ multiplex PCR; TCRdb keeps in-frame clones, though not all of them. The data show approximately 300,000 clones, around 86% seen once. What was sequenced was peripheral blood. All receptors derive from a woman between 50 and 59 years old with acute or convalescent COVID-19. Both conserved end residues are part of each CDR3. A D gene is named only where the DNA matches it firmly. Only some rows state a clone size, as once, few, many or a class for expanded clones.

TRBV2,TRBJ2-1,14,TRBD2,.,CASGMGTTPNEQFF,TGTGCCAGCGGGATGGGGACTACACCCAATGAGCAGTTCTTC
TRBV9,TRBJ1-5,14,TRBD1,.,CASSARDRDQPQHF,TGTGCCAGCAGCGCCCGGGACAGAGATCAGCCCCAGCATTTT
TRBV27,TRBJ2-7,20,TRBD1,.,CASSFKTAIRGTGETYEQYF,TGTGCCAGCAGTTTTAAAACCGCAATTCGAGGGACAGGGGAAACCTACGAGCAGTACTTC
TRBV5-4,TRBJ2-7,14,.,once,CASSFVDFSYEQYF,TGTGCCAGCAGCTTCGTGGACTTCTCCTACGAGCAGTACTTC
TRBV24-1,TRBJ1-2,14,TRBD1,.,CATSDPGTARGYTF,TGTGCCACCAGTGATCCCGGGACAGCGCGTGGCTACACCTTC
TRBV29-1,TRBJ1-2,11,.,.,CSVGQDYGYTF,TGCAGCGTTGGCCAGGACTATGGCTACACCTTC
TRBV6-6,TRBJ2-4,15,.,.,CASSLSTGFKNIQYF,TGTGCCAGCAGTCTCTCGACAGGATTCAAAAACATTCAGTACTTC
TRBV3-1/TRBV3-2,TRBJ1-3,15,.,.,CASSIGPGSGNTIYF,TGTGCCAGCAGCATCGGCCCAGGCTCTGGAAACACCATATATTTT
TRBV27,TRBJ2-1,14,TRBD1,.,CASETGGAGNEQFF,TGTGCCAGCGAGACAGGGGGCGCGGGGAATGAGCAGTTCTTC
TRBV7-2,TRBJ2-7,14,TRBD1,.,CASISSSGGYEQYF,TGTGCCAGCATCTCTAGCTCAGGGGGCTACGAGCAGTACTTC
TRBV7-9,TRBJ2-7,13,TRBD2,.,CASSLGTTYEQYF,TGTGCCAGCAGCCTGGGGACTACATACGAGCAGTACTTC
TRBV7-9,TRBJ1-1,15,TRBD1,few,CASSTKFRQGNEAFF,TGTGCCAGCAGCACTAAATTCCGACAGGGTAATGAAGCTTTCTTT
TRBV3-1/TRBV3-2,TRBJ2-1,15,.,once,CASSQRGSSYNEQFF,TGTGCCAGCAGCCAACGCGGTAGCTCCTACAATGAGCAGTTCTTC
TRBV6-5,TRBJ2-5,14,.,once,CASSRPAEGETQYF,TGTGCCAGCAGTCGTCCAGCGGAGGGAGAGACCCAGTACTTC
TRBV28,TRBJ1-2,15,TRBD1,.,CASRPSTGGSYGYTF,TGTGCCAGCAGGCCTTCTACAGGGGGGAGTTATGGCTACACCTTC
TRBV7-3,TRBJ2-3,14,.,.,CASSRDISTDTQYF,TGTGCCAGCAGCCGGGACATTTCCACAGATACGCAGTATTTT
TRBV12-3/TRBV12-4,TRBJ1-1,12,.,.,CASSLGRAEAFF,TGTGCCAGCAGTTTAGGGCGGGCTGAAGCTTTCTTT
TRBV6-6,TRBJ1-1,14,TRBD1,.,CASSYSRGQGEAFF,TGTGCCAGCAGTTATAGCCGCGGACAGGGGGAAGCTTTCTTT
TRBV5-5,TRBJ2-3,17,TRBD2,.,CASSLYLAGGNSDTQYF,TGTGCCAGCAGCTTGTACCTAGCGGGAGGGAATTCAGATACGCAGTATTTT
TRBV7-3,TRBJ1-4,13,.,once,CASSQADGEKLFF,TGTGCCAGCAGCCAAGCGGATGGAGAAAAACTGTTTTTT
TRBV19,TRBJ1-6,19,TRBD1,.,CASSTWTGPSPPYNSPLHF,TGTGCCAGTAGTACTTGGACAGGTCCTTCTCCTCCATATAATTCACCCCTCCACTTT
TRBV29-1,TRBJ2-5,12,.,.,CSVIRAQETQYF,TGCAGCGTTATAAGAGCCCAAGAGACCCAGTACTTC
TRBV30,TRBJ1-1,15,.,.,CAWSVMGLGNTEAFF,TGTGCCTGGAGTGTCATGGGGCTTGGGAACACTGAAGCTTTCTTT
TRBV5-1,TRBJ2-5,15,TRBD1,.,CASSLLQGARETQYF,TGCGCCAGCAGTTTATTACAGGGGGCGCGAGAGACCCAGTACTTC
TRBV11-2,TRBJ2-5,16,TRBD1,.,CASSGRDRGSTETQYF,TGTGCCAGCAGCGGCCGGGACAGGGGTTCAACGGAGACCCAGTACTTC
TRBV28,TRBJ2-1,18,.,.,CASSLTSGPASSYNEQFF,TGTGCCAGCAGTTTAACCAGCGGACCCGCAAGCTCCTACAATGAGCAGTTCTTC
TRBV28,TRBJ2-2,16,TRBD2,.,CATQKTGTSGAGELFF,TGTGCCACCCAAAAAACCGGGACTAGTGGCGCCGGGGAGCTGTTTTTT
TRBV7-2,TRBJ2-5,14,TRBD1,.,CASSPDRGWETQYF,TGTGCCAGCAGCCCGGACAGGGGGTGGGAGACCCAGTACTTC
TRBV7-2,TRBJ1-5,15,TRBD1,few,CASSLRTGEDQPQHF,TGTGCCAGCAGCCTCCGGACAGGGGAGGACCAGCCCCAGCATTTT
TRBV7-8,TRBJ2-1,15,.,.,CASSLNLIASNEQFF,TGTGCCAGCAGCTTAAATTTGATAGCGAGCAATGAGCAGTTCTTC
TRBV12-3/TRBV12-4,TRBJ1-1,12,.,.,CASSFLGRVAFF,TGTGCCAGCAGTTTTCTGGGCAGGGTAGCTTTCTTT
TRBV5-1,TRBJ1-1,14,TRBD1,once,CASSSTGGGSEAFF,TGCGCCAGCAGCTCGACAGGGGGCGGCTCTGAAGCTTTCTTT
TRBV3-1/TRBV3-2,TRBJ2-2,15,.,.,CASSQVLANTGELFF,TGTGCCAGCAGCCAAGTATTAGCTAACACCGGGGAGCTGTTTTTT
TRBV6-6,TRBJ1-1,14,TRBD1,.,CASSLRGIGTEAFF,TGTGCCAGCAGCCTCAGGGGGATCGGCACTGAAGCTTTCTTT
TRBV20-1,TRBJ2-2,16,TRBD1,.,CSASGTGASNTGELFF,TGCAGTGCTAGTGGGACAGGCGCGTCGAACACCGGGGAGCTGTTTTTT
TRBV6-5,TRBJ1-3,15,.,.,CASSYGTISGNTIYF,TGTGCCAGCAGTTACGGGACAATCTCTGGAAACACCATATATTTT
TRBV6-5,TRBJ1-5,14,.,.,CASSYGTGEQPQHF,TGTGCCAGCAGTTACGGGACGGGGGAACAGCCCCAGCATTTT
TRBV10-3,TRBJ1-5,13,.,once,CAITGDSNQPQHF,TGTGCCATCACAGGGGATAGCAATCAGCCCCAGCATTTT
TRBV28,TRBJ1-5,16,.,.,CASSLSQPRSNQPQHF,TGTGCCAGCAGTTTGAGTCAGCCCAGGAGCAATCAGCCCCAGCATTTT
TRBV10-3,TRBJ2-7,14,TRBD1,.,CAISRQGAAYEQYF,TGTGCCATCAGCCGACAGGGGGCTGCCTACGAGCAGTACTTC
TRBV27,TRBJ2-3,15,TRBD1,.,CASKLDRAAADTQYF,TGTGCCAGCAAACTGGACAGGGCCGCGGCAGATACGCAGTATTTT
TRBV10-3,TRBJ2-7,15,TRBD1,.,CAISVDRGRSYEQYF,TGTGCCATCAGCGTTGACAGGGGGCGATCCTACGAGCAGTACTTC
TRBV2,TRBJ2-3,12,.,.,CASRDYKYTQYF,TGTGCCAGCCGCGACTACAAGTATACGCAGTATTTT
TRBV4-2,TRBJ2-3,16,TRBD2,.,CASSQDRTSGRDTQYF,TGTGCCAGCAGCCAAGATAGAACTAGCGGGAGGGATACGCAGTATTTT
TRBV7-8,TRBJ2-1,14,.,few,CASSLASLYNEQFF,TGTGCCAGCAGCTTAGCTTCGTTGTACAATGAGCAGTTCTTC
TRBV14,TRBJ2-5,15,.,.,CASSQGGGMGETQYF,TGTGCCAGCAGCCAAGGAGGCGGGATGGGGGAGACCCAGTACTTC